This T cell receptor (beta chain) came from a study of regulatory T cells in long-lasting Graves disease. The CDR3 is 14 residues long. Trimming removed 8 bases from V and 0 bases from J; junction bases left unmatched: 6. Looked up from germline, CDR1 is MDHEN and CDR2 is SYDVKM. This clonotype appeared many times. This sample's time point: persistent/refractory GD, antithyroid drugs over 5 years with positive TRAb. From RNA extracted from PBMCs, the TCR library was made. The authors diagnosed Graves' disease using American Thyroid Association guidelines. The patients were drawn from one endocrinology department in Xi'an, China. The authors built TCR beta libraries using iRepertoire HTBI primers and Arm-PCR of CDR3 regions. TCRdb redid the calling of the multiplex PCR reads with MiXCR, one entry per CDR3 protein. The sample lists approximately 380,000 distinct CDR3 sequences; less than 25% were seen once.

This sequence joins TRBV28 and TRBJ2-7, with 8 bases fitting TRBD1. Sequencing was performed on peripheral blood mononuclear cells (PBMCs), taken when the disease was refractory, from a patient treated with antithyroid drugs. The TCR originated in a female donor with Graves disease. In DNA, the CDR3 is TGTGCCAGCCAACGGACAGGGAGCTCCTACGAGCAGTACTTC. This translates into CASQRTGSSYEQYF.